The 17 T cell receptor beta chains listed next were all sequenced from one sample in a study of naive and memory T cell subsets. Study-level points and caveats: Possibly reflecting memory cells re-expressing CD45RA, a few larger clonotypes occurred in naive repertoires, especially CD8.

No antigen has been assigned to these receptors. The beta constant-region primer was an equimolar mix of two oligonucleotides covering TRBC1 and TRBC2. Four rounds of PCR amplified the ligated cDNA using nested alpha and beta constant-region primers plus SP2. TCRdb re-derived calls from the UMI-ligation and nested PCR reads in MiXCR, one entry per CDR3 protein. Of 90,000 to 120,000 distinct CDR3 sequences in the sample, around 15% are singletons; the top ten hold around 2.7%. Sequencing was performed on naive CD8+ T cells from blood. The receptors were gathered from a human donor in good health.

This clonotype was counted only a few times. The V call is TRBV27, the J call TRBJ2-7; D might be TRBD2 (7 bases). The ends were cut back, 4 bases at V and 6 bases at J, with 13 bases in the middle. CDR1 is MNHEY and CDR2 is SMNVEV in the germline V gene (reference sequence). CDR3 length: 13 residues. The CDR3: CASSSGGGGEQYF. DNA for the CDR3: TGTGCCAGCAGTTCGGGGGGAGGGGGCGAGCAGTACTTC.

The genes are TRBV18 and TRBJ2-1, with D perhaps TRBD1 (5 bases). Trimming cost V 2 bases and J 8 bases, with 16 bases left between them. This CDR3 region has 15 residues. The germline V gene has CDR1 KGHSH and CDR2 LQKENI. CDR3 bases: TGTGCCAGCTCACCAGAGAGAGGCCAGGGTTATGAGCAGTTCTTC. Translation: CASSPERGQGYEQFF.

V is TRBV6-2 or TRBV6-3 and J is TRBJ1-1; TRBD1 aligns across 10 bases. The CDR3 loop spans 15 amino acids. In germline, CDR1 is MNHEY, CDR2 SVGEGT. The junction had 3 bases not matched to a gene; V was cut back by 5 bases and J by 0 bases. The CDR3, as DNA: TGTGCCAGCAGTAGGGGACAGGGGATGAACACTGAAGCTTTCTTT. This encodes CASSRGQGMNTEAFF.

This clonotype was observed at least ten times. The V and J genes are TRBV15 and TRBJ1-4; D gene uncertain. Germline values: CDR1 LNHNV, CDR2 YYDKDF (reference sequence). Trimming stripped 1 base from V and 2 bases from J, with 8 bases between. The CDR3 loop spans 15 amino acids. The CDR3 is CATSRGSSTNEKLFF. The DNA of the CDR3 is TGTGCCACCAGCAGAGGGAGTTCGACTAATGAAAAACTGTTTTTT.

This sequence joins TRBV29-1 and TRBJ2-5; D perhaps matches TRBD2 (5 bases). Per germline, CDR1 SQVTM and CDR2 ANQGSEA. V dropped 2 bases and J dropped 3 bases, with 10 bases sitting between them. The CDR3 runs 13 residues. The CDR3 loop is CSVEFGIEETQYF. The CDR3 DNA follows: TGCAGCGTTGAATTCGGGATTGAAGAGACCCAGTACTTC.

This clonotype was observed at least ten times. The CDR3 nucleotides are TGCGCCAGCAGCCAAGGTGGGGGGGGAGACAATGAGCAGTTCTTC. Protein sequence: CASSQGGGGDNEQFF. J is TRBJ2-1 and V is TRBV4-3; 7 bases are a match to TRBD2. This CDR3 has 15 amino acids. From germline, CDR1 is LGHNA and CDR2 YSLEER. V was clipped by 1 base and J by 5 bases; unmatched bases: 5.

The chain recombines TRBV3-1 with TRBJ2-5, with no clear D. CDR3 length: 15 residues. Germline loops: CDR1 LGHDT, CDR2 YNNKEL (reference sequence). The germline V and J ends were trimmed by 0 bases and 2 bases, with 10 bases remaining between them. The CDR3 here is CASSQDRNRQETQYF. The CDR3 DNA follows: TGTGCCAGCAGCCAAGATCGTAACAGACAAGAGACCCAGTACTTC.

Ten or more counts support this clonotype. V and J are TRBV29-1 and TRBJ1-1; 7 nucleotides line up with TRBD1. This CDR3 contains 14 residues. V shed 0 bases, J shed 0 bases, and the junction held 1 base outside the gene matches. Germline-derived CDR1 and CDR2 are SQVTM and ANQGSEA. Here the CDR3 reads CSVEETGLNTEAFF. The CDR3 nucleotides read TGCAGCGTTGAAGAGACAGGGCTGAACACTGAAGCTTTCTTT. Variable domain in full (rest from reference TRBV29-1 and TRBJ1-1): SAVISQKPSRDICQRGTSLTIQCQVDSQVTMMFWYRQQPGQSLTLIATANQGSEATYESGFVIDKFPISRPNLTFSTLTVSNMSPEDSSIYLCSVEETGLNTEAFFGQGTRLTVV.

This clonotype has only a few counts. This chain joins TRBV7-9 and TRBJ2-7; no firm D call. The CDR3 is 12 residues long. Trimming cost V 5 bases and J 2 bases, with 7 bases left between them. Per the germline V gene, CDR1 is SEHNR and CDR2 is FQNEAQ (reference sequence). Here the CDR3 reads CASSQAAYEQYF. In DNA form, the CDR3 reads TGTGCCAGCAGCCAGGCAGCCTACGAGCAGTACTTC.

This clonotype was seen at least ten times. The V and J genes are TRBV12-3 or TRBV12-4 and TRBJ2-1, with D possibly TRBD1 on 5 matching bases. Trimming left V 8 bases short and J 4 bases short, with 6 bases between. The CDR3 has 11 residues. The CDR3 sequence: CASGQYNEQFF. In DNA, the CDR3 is TGTGCCAGCGGACAATACAATGAGCAGTTCTTC.

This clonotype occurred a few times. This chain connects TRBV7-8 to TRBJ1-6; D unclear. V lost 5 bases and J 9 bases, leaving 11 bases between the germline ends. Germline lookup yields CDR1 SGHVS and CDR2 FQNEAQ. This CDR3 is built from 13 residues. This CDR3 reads CASSATHASPLHF. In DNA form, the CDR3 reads TGTGCCAGCAGCGCCACACATGCTTCACCCCTCCACTTT.

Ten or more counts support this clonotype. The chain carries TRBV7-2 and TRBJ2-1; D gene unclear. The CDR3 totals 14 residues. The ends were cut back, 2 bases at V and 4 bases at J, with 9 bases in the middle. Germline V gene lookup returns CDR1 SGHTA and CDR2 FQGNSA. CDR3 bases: TGTGCCAGCAGCTTAAACTCCTTTTACAATGAGCAGTTCTTC. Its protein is CASSLNSFYNEQFF. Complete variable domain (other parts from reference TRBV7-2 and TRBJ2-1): GAGVSQSPSNKVTEKGKDVELRCDPISGHTALYWYRQSLGQGLEFLIYFQGNSAPDKSGLPSDRFSAERTGGSVSTLTIQRTQQEDSAVYLCASSLNSFYNEQFFGPGTRLTVL.

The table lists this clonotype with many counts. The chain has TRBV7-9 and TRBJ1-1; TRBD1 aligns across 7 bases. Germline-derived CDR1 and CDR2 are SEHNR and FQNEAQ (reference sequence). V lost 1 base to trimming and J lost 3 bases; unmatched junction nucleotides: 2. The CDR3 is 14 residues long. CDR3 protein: CASSLGQGDTEAFF. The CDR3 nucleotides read TGTGCCAGCAGCTTAGGCCAGGGGGACACTGAAGCTTTCTTT.

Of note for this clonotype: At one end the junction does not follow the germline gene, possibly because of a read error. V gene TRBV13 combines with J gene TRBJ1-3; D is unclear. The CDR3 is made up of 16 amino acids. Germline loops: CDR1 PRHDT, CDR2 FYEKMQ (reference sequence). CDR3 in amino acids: CASSLGFRASGNTIYF. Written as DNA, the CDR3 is TGTGCCAGCAGCCTAGGATTTAGGGCATCCGGAAACACCATATATTTT.

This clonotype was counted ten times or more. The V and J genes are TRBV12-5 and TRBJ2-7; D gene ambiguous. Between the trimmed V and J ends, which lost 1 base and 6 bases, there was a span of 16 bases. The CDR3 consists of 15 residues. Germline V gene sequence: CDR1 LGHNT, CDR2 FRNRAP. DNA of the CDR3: TGTGCTAGTGGTTTGGCTACGGGCCCCGATAGCGAGCAGTACTTC. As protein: CASGLATGPDSEQYF. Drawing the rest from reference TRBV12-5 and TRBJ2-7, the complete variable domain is DARVTQTPRHKVTEMGQEVTMRCQPILGHNTVFWYRQTMMQGLELLAYFRNRAPLDDSGMPKDRFSAEMPDATLATLKIQPSEPRDSAVYFCASGLATGPDSEQYFGPGTRLTVT.

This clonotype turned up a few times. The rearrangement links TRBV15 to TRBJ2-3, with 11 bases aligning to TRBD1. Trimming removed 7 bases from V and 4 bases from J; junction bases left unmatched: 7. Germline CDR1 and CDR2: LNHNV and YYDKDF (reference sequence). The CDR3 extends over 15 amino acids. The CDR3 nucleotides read TGTGCCACCACGGAGTGGGGACAGGGGGCAGATACGCAGTATTTT. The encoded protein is CATTEWGQGADTQYF.

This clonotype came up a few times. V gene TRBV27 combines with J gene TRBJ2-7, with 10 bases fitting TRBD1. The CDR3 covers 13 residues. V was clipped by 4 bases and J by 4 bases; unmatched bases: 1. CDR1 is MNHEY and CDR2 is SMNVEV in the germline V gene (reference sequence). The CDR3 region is CASSWDRGYEQYF. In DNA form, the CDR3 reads TGTGCCAGCAGTTGGGACAGGGGTTACGAGCAGTACTTC.